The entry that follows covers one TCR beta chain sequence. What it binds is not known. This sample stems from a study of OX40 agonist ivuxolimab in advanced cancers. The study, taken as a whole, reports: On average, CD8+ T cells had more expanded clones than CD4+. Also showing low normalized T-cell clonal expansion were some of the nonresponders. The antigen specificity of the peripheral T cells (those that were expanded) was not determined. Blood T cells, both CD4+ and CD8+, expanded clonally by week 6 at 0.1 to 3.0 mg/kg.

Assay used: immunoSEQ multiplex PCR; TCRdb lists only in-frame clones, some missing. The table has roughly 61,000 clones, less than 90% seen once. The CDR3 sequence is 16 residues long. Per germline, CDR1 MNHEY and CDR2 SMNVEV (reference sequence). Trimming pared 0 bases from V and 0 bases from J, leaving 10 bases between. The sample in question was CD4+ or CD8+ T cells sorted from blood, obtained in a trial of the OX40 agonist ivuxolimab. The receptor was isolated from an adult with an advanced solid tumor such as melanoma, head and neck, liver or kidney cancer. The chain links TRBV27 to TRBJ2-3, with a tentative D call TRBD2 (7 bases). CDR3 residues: CASSLSGGLSTDTQYF. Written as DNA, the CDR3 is TGTGCCAGCAGTTTATCCGGGGGGCTAAGCACAGATACGCAGTATTTT.